Listed below are T cell receptor beta chains from one sample, sequenced in a study of blood T cell repertoires in COVID-19. The method was immunoSEQ multiplex PCR; TCRdb's version includes in-frame clones alone and lacks a portion of them. This repertoire shows approximately 250,000 clones, less than 90% found once; its top ten account for roughly 1.4%. Material: peripheral blood. The receptor source for this set is a woman aged 40 to 55 who had recovered from COVID-19. CDR3s include the opening cysteine and the closing phenylalanine or tryptophan. The order of the fields is clone size, CDR3 length, D gene, J gene, V gene, CDR3 DNA, CDR3 protein. D genes are given only for firm matches. Size is stated for part of the rows, as once, few or many counts, or as a class when the clone is expanded.

. | 15 | . | TRBJ2-2 | TRBV28 | TGTGCCAGCAGTTTATCCAGGCCGAACACCGGGGAGCTGTTTTTT | CASSLSRPNTGELFF
. | 13 | . | TRBJ1-1 | TRBV12-3/TRBV12-4 | TGTGCCAGCAGTTCCCACAGGAACACTGAAGCTTTCTTT | CASSSHRNTEAFF
. | 13 | TRBD1 | TRBJ1-1 | TRBV10-3 | TGTGCCACCGCAGACAGGGAGAACACTGAAGCTTTCTTT | CATADRENTEAFF
. | 13 | . | TRBJ1-6 | TRBV6-5 | TGTGCCACAGGGACATGGACACAGTCACCCCTCCACTTT | CATGTWTQSPLHF
. | 15 | TRBD2 | TRBJ2-5 | TRBV5-1 | TGCGCCAGCAGCTGGAGCGGGGGGAAAATAGAGACCCAGTACTTC | CASSWSGGKIETQYF
. | 15 | TRBD1 | TRBJ1-4 | TRBV5-1 | TGCGCCAGCGCCTCCCGTGGGGACAGGGAGGAAAAACTGTTTTTT | CASASRGDREEKLFF
. | 15 | TRBD1 | TRBJ1-5 | TRBV19 | TGTGCCAGTGGGTGGGGGGACAGGGAGACGAAGCCCCAGCATTTT | CASGWGDRETKPQHF
. | 15 | TRBD1 | TRBJ2-3 | TRBV2 | TGTGCCAGCGCCTGGGACAGAGCTACCACAGATACGCAGTATTTT | CASAWDRATTDTQYF
few | 15 | TRBD1 | TRBJ2-7 | TRBV29-1 | TGCAGCGTTGAAACTCCGGACAGGGGCGACTACGAGCAGTACTTC | CSVETPDRGDYEQYF
. | 14 | . | TRBJ1-2 | TRBV27 | TGTGCCAGCAGTTTTAACCAGGGTTTGCGGGGCTACACCTTC | CASSFNQGLRGYTF
. | 17 | TRBD2 | TRBJ2-5 | TRBV28 | TGTGCCAGCAGTTCAAACAGGGGACTAGCGGGGCGAGAGACCCAGTACTTC | CASSSNRGLAGRETQYF
. | 13 | . | TRBJ2-3 | TRBV30 | TGTGCCTGGAGGTACACAGGGACAGATACGCAGTATTTT | CAWRYTGTDTQYF
. | 14 | . | TRBJ2-3 | TRBV5-6 | TGTGCCAGCACCCCGTTCTTGGGGCCCAATACGCAGTATTTT | CASTPFLGPNTQYF
. | 12 | . | TRBJ2-5 | TRBV24-1 | TGTGCCACCAGTGAATCAGAAAATACCCAGTACTTC | CATSESENTQYF
. | 15 | TRBD1 | TRBJ2-5 | TRBV7-9 | TGTGCCAGCAGCCGAGACAGGGTCGGCCCGGGGACCCAGTACTTC | CASSRDRVGPGTQYF
. | 12 | . | TRBJ1-2 | TRBV3-1/TRBV3-2 | TGTGCCAGCAGCCAAGACCTCTATGGCTACACCTTC | CASSQDLYGYTF
. | 14 | . | TRBJ2-7 | TRBV28 | TGTGCCAGCAGTTTATCCCGAGATCCCTACGAGCAGTACTTC | CASSLSRDPYEQYF
. | 14 | TRBD2 | TRBJ2-1 | TRBV6-5 | TGTGCCAGCAGGCGGGGGGAGTCCTACAATGAGCAGTTCTTC | CASRRGESYNEQFF
few | 14 | TRBD1 | TRBJ2-7 | TRBV6-1 | TGTGCCAGCAGTGAAGGGACAGGGGGCTACGAGCAGTACTTC | CASSEGTGGYEQYF
. | 18 | . | TRBJ1-4 | TRBV10-3 | TGTGCCATCACCAACTGGGGGGGCGCATCTGCAACTAATGAAAAACTGTTTTTT | CAITNWGGASATNEKLFF
few | 13 | TRBD1 | TRBJ1-6 | TRBV27 | TGTGCCAGCAGTCTGACAGGGAGGTCACCCCTCCACTTT | CASSLTGRSPLHF
. | 14 | TRBD1 | TRBJ2-7 | TRBV19 | TGTGCCAGTAGTACCGGGACAGGGGTATACGAGCAGTACTTC | CASSTGTGVYEQYF
. | 14 | . | TRBJ2-3 | TRBV29-1 | TGCAGCGTTGAAGGGTATGAGGGGGTGGATACGCAGTATTTT | CSVEGYEGVDTQYF
. | 14 | TRBD1 | TRBJ2-5 | TRBV24-1 | TGTGCCACCAGTGATTCACAGGGGTTTGAGACCCAGTACTTC | CATSDSQGFETQYF
. | 14 | . | TRBJ2-3 | TRBV30 | TGTGCCTGGAGTGTGATGGGCCGAGGGGATACGCAGTATTTT | CAWSVMGRGDTQYF
once | 15 | . | TRBJ2-7 | TRBV11-2 | TGTGCCAGCAGCTTAGAAACAGGTTGGAGCTACGAGCAGTACTTC | CASSLETGWSYEQYF
. | 13 | . | TRBJ2-7 | TRBV11-2 | TGTGCCAGCAGCATCCAGGAATTGTGGGAGCAGTACTTC | CASSIQELWEQYF
. | 15 | . | TRBJ2-5 | TRBV4-1 | TGCGCCAGCAGCCAACGCGACAGAACCCAAGAGACCCAGTACTTC | CASSQRDRTQETQYF
once | 16 | TRBD2 | TRBJ2-5 | TRBV19 | TGTGCCAGTGGCGGGACTAGCGGATACTTGGGGGTTGGCCAGTACTTC | CASGGTSGYLGVGQYF
. | 15 | TRBD1 | TRBJ2-1 | TRBV6-6 | TGTGCCAGCAGTTACTCGGGGACAGGGTCGAATGAGCAGTTCTTC | CASSYSGTGSNEQFF
once | 16 | TRBD1 | TRBJ1-5 | TRBV27 | TGTGCCAGCAGTTTAAGACAGGGGGCTTTAGATCAGCCCCAGCATTTT | CASSLRQGALDQPQHF
. | 22 | . | TRBJ1-4 | TRBV30 | TGTGCCTGGAGTGGAGGGGCAGGGGCCCCTTGGAAGGTCCCCGAGGCTAATGAAAAACTGTTTTTT | CAWSGGAGAPWKVPEANEKLFF
. | 13 | . | TRBJ2-7 | TRBV11-2 | TGTGCCAGCAGCTTCCTAACCCTTTACGAGCAGTACTTC | CASSFLTLYEQYF
. | 14 | TRBD2 | TRBJ2-3 | TRBV28 | TGTGCCAGCACGAGCGGGGGGGCGGTAGATACGCAGTATTTT | CASTSGGAVDTQYF
. | 14 | . | TRBJ1-1 | TRBV29-1 | TGCAGCGTTGAAGATCCCGGGGTTCGCACTGAAGCTTTCTTT | CSVEDPGVRTEAFF
. | 14 | TRBD1 | TRBJ2-1 | TRBV28 | TGTGCCAGCAGTCTAACAGGGGCAGGGGTTGAGCAGTTCTTC | CASSLTGAGVEQFF
. | 16 | TRBD2 | TRBJ2-5 | TRBV3-1/TRBV3-2 | TGTGCCAGCAGCCTTCGACTAGCGGGGGACCAAGAGACCCAGTACTTC | CASSLRLAGDQETQYF
. | 14 | TRBD1 | TRBJ1-5 | TRBV6-5 | TGTGCCAGCAGCGGCGGGACAGGGTTTCAGCCCCAGCATTTT | CASSGGTGFQPQHF
. | 18 | . | TRBJ2-5 | TRBV13 | TGTGCCAGCAGCTTAGCCTCAGTCAATACAGGGAAGGAAGAGACCCAGTACTTC | CASSLASVNTGKEETQYF
. | 12 | . | TRBJ1-1 | TRBV30 | TGTGCCTGGAGCCCCGAGAGGGCGGGAGCTTTCTTT | CAWSPERAGAFF
once | 13 | . | TRBJ2-3 | TRBV15 | TGTGCCACCAGCTCCGGGATCGGAGATACGCAGTATTTT | CATSSGIGDTQYF
few | 11 | . | TRBJ2-7 | TRBV30 | TGTGCCTGGAGTGATATGTACGAGCAGTACTTC | CAWSDMYEQYF
. | 12 | TRBD1 | TRBJ1-2 | TRBV3-1/TRBV3-2 | TGTGCCAGCAGAGCAGGGGGCGGTGGCTACACCTTC | CASRAGGGGYTF
. | 16 | . | TRBJ1-1 | TRBV9 | TGTGCCAGCAGCGTAGCTACAGGTCAGGGCAACACTGAAGCTTTCTTT | CASSVATGQGNTEAFF
. | 15 | TRBD1 | TRBJ2-5 | TRBV6-5 | TGTGCCAGCAGCACCCGGGACAGGGGATTAGAGACCCAGTACTTC | CASSTRDRGLETQYF